This T cell receptor beta chain was retrieved from a study of blood T cell repertoires in COVID-19. Study processing details: Estimation of nucleated cell counts relied on the amplification of reference gene primers. This table comes from immunoSEQ multiplex PCR, and its TCRdb copy is limited to in-frame clones, with some not included. The V and J calls and clone size are taken from that table; D and trimming were inferred from the DNA. This sample carries about 460,000 clones, roughly nine tenths of them seen once, and the ten largest clones take approximately 8%. V was clipped by 4 bases and J by 5 bases; unmatched bases: 7. This CDR3 spans 14 amino acids. Per the germline V gene, CDR1 is SGHRS and CDR2 is YFSETQ. Recruits, aged roughly 18 to 100 years, lived in around 24 US areas. Donors in Cohort 3 who had recovered were those with two negative PCRs, healthcare professional clearance, or resolution of their symptoms.

The genes are TRBV5-1 and TRBJ2-7; 9 nucleotides line up with TRBD1. This receptor was identified in an older woman who had recovered from COVID-19. Sequenced: PBMCs or T cells enriched from blood (not recorded which). The CDR3 sequence is CASSASTGGNEQYF. The CDR3 DNA is TGCGCCAGCAGCGCATCGACAGGGGGAAACGAGCAGTACTTC.